These T cell receptor beta chains were read from a single sample in a study of T cell repertoires in cytomegalovirus infection. Their antigens remain unidentified. TCRdb redid the calling of the reads with MiXCR, one entry per CDR3 protein. The data show fewer than 950,000 distinct CDR3 sequences, about 31% seen once. The sequences come from cultured CD8+ T cells from PBMCs, collected from culture after CMV antigen stimulation. The receptors stem from a human donor in good health (CMV status not recorded). Some clones in this sample may be carry-over from other donors' samples. The CDR3 runs from the conserved cysteine through the conserved F or W. The D gene is left open where the match is weak. Clone size, where shown, is once, few, many, or a class for clones that have expanded.

v_call: TRBV11-3
j_call: TRBJ2-2
cdr3_length: 16
clone_size: few
d_call: -
cdr3_nt: TGTGCCAGCAGCCCCAGGGCAGGGAAGAACACCGGGGAGCTGTTTTTT
cdr3_aa: CASSPRAGKNTGELFF

v_call: TRBV7-6
j_call: TRBJ2-5
cdr3_length: 13
clone_size: few
d_call: -
cdr3_nt: TGTGCCAGCAGCTTAAAGGGGTGGGAGACCCAGTACTTC
cdr3_aa: CASSLKGWETQYF

v_call: TRBV6-6
j_call: TRBJ1-2
cdr3_length: 15
clone_size: few
d_call: -
cdr3_nt: TGTGCCAGCAGGGCGCGAAGGAGGGTTGACTATGGCTACACCTTC
cdr3_aa: CASRARRRVDYGYTF

v_call: TRBV12-5
j_call: TRBJ1-1
cdr3_length: 14
clone_size: -
d_call: -
cdr3_nt: TGTGCTAGTGGTCCGACAGTCTTGAACACTGAAGCTTTCTTT
cdr3_aa: CASGPTVLNTEAFF

v_call: TRBV6-1
j_call: TRBJ2-2
cdr3_length: 16
clone_size: -
d_call: -
cdr3_nt: TGTGCCAGCAGTGATAGTTACCGGGAAAACACCGGGGAGCTGTTTTTT
cdr3_aa: CASSDSYRENTGELFF

v_call: TRBV7-6
j_call: TRBJ1-3
cdr3_length: 14
clone_size: -
d_call: -
cdr3_nt: TGTGCCACCAGGGCGGGGGGCCCTGGAAACACCATATATTTT
cdr3_aa: CATRAGGPGNTIYF

v_call: TRBV6-5
j_call: TRBJ2-2
cdr3_length: 16
clone_size: -
d_call: TRBD2
cdr3_nt: TGTGCCAGCAGTTACTCGATTTCCGGGGGGACCGGGGAGCTGTTTTTT
cdr3_aa: CASSYSISGGTGELFF

v_call: TRBV7-9
j_call: TRBJ2-1
cdr3_length: 15
clone_size: few
d_call: TRBD2
cdr3_nt: TGTGCCAGCAGCTCCCGGGACTACTCCTACAATGAGCAGTTCTTC
cdr3_aa: CASSSRDYSYNEQFF

v_call: TRBV28
j_call: TRBJ2-2
cdr3_length: 15
clone_size: -
d_call: TRBD1
cdr3_nt: TGTGCCAGCAGTATCGGACAGGGATACACCGGGGAGCTGCTTTTT
cdr3_aa: CASSIGQGYTGELLF

v_call: TRBV6-1
j_call: TRBJ1-6
cdr3_length: 14
clone_size: few
d_call: -
cdr3_nt: TGTGCCAGCAGTGAAGTGACAGACGATTCACCCCTCCACTTT
cdr3_aa: CASSEVTDDSPLHF

v_call: TRBV5-1
j_call: TRBJ2-6
cdr3_length: 18
clone_size: -
d_call: TRBD1
cdr3_nt: TGCGCCAGCAGCTTGACCCAAACAGGGGGCTTTGGGGCCAACGTCCTGACTTTC
cdr3_aa: CASSLTQTGGFGANVLTF

v_call: TRBV2
j_call: TRBJ2-1
cdr3_length: 15
clone_size: -
d_call: TRBD2
cdr3_nt: TGTGCCAGCAGTGAAATAGCGGGGGATTACAATGAGCAGTTCTTC
cdr3_aa: CASSEIAGDYNEQFF

v_call: TRBV29-1
j_call: TRBJ2-2
cdr3_length: 13
clone_size: -
d_call: -
cdr3_nt: TGCAGCGTTGTCTTTCTAGACACCGGGGAGCTGTTTTTT
cdr3_aa: CSVVFLDTGELFF

v_call: TRBV6-5
j_call: TRBJ2-3
cdr3_length: 16
clone_size: -
d_call: TRBD2
cdr3_nt: TGTGCCAGCAGTCTGATTCGGGGGGGAATCTCAGATACGCAGTATTTT
cdr3_aa: CASSLIRGGISDTQYF

v_call: TRBV7-3
j_call: TRBJ1-1
cdr3_length: 15
clone_size: -
d_call: TRBD1
cdr3_nt: TGTGCCAGCAGCTCAGCCGGGACAGGGGGCACTGAAGCTTTCTTT
cdr3_aa: CASSSAGTGGTEAFF

v_call: TRBV7-6
j_call: TRBJ1-2
cdr3_length: 15
clone_size: many
d_call: -
cdr3_nt: TGTGCCAGCAGCTCCGAGGCAGGGCCGAACTATGGCTACACCTTC
cdr3_aa: CASSSEAGPNYGYTF

v_call: TRBV6-6
j_call: TRBJ1-1
cdr3_length: 15
clone_size: -
d_call: -
cdr3_nt: -
cdr3_aa: CASSYLVGQGTEASF

v_call: TRBV6-1
j_call: TRBJ1-1
cdr3_length: 16
clone_size: -
d_call: TRBD1
cdr3_nt: TGTGCCAGCAGCCCCAGGGGACAGTCCATGAACACTGAAGCTTTCTTT
cdr3_aa: CASSPRGQSMNTEAFF

v_call: TRBV20-1
j_call: TRBJ2-5
cdr3_length: 15
clone_size: few
d_call: -
cdr3_nt: TGCAGTGCTAGAGGCCGGAGGGTACTCCAAGAGACCCAGTACTTC
cdr3_aa: CSARGRRVLQETQYF

v_call: TRBV24-1
j_call: TRBJ1-4
cdr3_length: 11
clone_size: -
d_call: -
cdr3_nt: TGTGCCACCAGTGAAGGGGAAAAACTGTTTTTT
cdr3_aa: CATSEGEKLFF

v_call: TRBV10-2
j_call: TRBJ2-7
cdr3_length: 14
clone_size: -
d_call: -
cdr3_nt: TGCGCCAGCAGTGGAACTAGCAAAGCCTACGAGCAGTACTTC
cdr3_aa: CASSGTSKAYEQYF

v_call: TRBV6-2/TRBV6-3
j_call: TRBJ2-5
cdr3_length: 17
clone_size: -
d_call: TRBD2
cdr3_nt: TGTGCCAGCAGTTACCCGACTAGCGGGGGGCCAGAGGAGACCCAGTACTTC
cdr3_aa: CASSYPTSGGPEETQYF

v_call: TRBV28
j_call: TRBJ2-2
cdr3_length: 14
clone_size: -
d_call: TRBD1
cdr3_nt: TGTGCCAACAGACCGGGACAGGCTCCCGGGGAGCTGTTTTTT
cdr3_aa: CANRPGQAPGELFF

v_call: TRBV6-2/TRBV6-3
j_call: TRBJ1-1
cdr3_length: 15
clone_size: few
d_call: -
cdr3_nt: TGTGCCAGCAGTTACTCGGGGTCTTCGGGTACTGAAGCTTTCTTT
cdr3_aa: CASSYSGSSGTEAFF

v_call: TRBV11-2
j_call: TRBJ2-1
cdr3_length: 19
clone_size: few
d_call: TRBD1
cdr3_nt: TGTGCCAGCAGGACCGCCCCGGGACAGGGGGCCCCCCTGGGATATGAGCAGTTCTTC
cdr3_aa: CASRTAPGQGAPLGYEQFF

v_call: TRBV7-2
j_call: TRBJ1-1
cdr3_length: 17
clone_size: -
d_call: TRBD1
cdr3_nt: TGTGTCAGCAGCTTAGCGGGGACAGGGACGTGGAACACTGAAGCTTTCTTT
cdr3_aa: CVSSLAGTGTWNTEAFF

v_call: TRBV25-1
j_call: TRBJ1-1
cdr3_length: 13
clone_size: -
d_call: -
cdr3_nt: TGTGCCAGCACAAGAGGGGGGACCACTGAAGCTTTCTTT
cdr3_aa: CASTRGGTTEAFF

v_call: TRBV6-2/TRBV6-3
j_call: TRBJ2-3
cdr3_length: 15
clone_size: -
d_call: -
cdr3_nt: TGTGCCAGCAGCCGGACCCTCTATAGCACAGATACGCAGTATTTT
cdr3_aa: CASSRTLYSTDTQYF

v_call: TRBV9
j_call: TRBJ2-2
cdr3_length: 19
clone_size: -
d_call: TRBD1
cdr3_nt: TGTGCCAGCAGCTCGGCGGGACAGGGGGTCGAGCCTAGGACCGGGGAGCTGTTTTTT
cdr3_aa: CASSSAGQGVEPRTGELFF

v_call: TRBV6-1
j_call: TRBJ2-5
cdr3_length: 15
clone_size: -
d_call: TRBD2
cdr3_nt: TGTGCCAGCAGTACCCACACTAGCGGGGCAGAGACCCAGTACTTC
cdr3_aa: CASSTHTSGAETQYF

v_call: TRBV12-3/TRBV12-4
j_call: TRBJ2-5
cdr3_length: 14
clone_size: few
d_call: -
cdr3_nt: TGTGCCAGCAGTTTAGATGGGGGAGAAGAGACCCAGTACTTC
cdr3_aa: CASSLDGGEETQYF

v_call: TRBV5-4
j_call: TRBJ1-2
cdr3_length: 14
clone_size: few
d_call: -
cdr3_nt: TGTGCCAGCAGCTCAAACAACAGGATGCGGGGCTACACCTTC
cdr3_aa: CASSSNNRMRGYTF

v_call: TRBV4-3
j_call: TRBJ2-1
cdr3_length: 18
clone_size: few
d_call: -
cdr3_nt: TGCGCCAGCAGCCAAGACGGCCTCCAGGTCGACCCCTACAATGAGCAGTTCTTC
cdr3_aa: CASSQDGLQVDPYNEQFF

v_call: TRBV12-3/TRBV12-4
j_call: TRBJ2-3
cdr3_length: 14
clone_size: -
d_call: -
cdr3_nt: TGTGCCAGCGGCCCCGGGACCGTCCCAGATACGCAGTATTTT
cdr3_aa: CASGPGTVPDTQYF

v_call: TRBV18
j_call: TRBJ2-1
cdr3_length: 11
clone_size: -
d_call: -
cdr3_nt: TGTGCCAGCTCACAGGGCTGGGAGCAGTTCTTC
cdr3_aa: CASSQGWEQFF